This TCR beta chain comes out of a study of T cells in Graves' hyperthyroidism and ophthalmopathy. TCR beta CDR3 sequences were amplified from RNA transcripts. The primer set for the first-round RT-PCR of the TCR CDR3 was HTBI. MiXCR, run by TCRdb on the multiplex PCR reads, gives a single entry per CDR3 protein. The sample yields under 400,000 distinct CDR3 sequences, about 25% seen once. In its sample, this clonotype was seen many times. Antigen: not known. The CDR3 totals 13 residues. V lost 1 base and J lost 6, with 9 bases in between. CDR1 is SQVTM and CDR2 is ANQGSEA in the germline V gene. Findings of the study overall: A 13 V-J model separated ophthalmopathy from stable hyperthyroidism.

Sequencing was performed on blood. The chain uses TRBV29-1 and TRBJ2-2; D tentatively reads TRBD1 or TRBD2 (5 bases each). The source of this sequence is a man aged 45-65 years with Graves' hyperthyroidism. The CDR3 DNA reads TGCAGCGTTGAAGGAGTGGGGGCCGGGGAGCTGTTTTTT. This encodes CSVEGVGAGELFF.